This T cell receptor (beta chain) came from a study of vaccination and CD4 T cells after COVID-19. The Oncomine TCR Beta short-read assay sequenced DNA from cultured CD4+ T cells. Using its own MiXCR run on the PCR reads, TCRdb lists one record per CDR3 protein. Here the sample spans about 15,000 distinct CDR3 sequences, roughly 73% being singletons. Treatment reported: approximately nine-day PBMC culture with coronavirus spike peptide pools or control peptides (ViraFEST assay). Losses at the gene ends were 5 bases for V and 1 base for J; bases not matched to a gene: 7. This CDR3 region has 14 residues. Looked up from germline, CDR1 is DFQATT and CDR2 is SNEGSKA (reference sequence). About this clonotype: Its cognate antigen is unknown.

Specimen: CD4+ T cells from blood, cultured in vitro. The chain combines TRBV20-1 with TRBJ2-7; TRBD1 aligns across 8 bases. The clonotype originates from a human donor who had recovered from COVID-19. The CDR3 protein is CSAARQGLSYEQYF. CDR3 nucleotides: TGCAGTGCTGCGAGACAGGGGCTATCCTACGAGCAGTACTTC.